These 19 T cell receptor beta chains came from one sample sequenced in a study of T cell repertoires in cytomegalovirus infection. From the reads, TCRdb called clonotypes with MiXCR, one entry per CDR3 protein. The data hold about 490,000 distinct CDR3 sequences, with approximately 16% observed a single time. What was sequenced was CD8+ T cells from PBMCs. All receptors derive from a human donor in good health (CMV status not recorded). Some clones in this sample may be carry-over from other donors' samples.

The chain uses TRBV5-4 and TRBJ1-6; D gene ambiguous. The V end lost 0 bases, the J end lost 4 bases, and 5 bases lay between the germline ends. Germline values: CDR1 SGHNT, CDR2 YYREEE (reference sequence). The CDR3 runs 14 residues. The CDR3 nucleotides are TGTGCCAGCAGCTTGGACCGGTATAATTCACCCCTCCACTTT. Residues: CASSLDRYNSPLHF.

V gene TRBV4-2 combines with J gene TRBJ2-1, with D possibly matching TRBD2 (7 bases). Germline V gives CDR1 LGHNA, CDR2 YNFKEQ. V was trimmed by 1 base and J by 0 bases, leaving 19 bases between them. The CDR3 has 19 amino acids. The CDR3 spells CASSQGGGRTVSSYNEQFF. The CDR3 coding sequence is TGTGCCAGCAGCCAAGGGGGGGGGCGGACGGTTTCCTCCTACAATGAGCAGTTCTTC.

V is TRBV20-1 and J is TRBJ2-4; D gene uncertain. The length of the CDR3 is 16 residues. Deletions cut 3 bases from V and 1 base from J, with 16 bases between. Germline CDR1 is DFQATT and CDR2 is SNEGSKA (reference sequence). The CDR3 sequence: CSASSSPGSAKNIQYF. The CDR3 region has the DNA TGCAGTGCTAGCAGTTCGCCGGGTTCGGCCAAAAACATTCAGTACTTC.

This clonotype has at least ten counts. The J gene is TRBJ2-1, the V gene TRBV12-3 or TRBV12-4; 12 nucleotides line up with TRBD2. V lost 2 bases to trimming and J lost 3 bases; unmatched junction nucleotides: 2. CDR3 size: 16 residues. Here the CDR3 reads CASSLPSGGVYNEQFF. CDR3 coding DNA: TGTGCCAGCAGTTTACCTAGCGGGGGGGTCTACAATGAGCAGTTCTTC.

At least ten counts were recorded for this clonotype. The CDR3 nucleotides are TGTGCCAGCAGCCATACTAGCGCTTCCTACAATGAGCAGTTCTTC. Translating it yields CASSHTSASYNEQFF. The chain recombines TRBV7-8 with TRBJ2-1, with TRBD2 identical over 7 bases. V was pared by 5 bases and J by 1 base, with 5 bases of the junction left unmatched. The CDR3 is 15 residues long. Germline-derived CDR1 and CDR2 are SGHVS and FQNEAQ.

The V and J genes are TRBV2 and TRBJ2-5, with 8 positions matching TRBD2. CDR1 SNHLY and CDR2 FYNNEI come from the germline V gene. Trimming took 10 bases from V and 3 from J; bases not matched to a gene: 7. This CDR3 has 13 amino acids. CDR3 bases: TGTGCCACCTATAGCGGGGTTAAAGAGACCCAGTACTTC. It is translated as CATYSGVKETQYF.

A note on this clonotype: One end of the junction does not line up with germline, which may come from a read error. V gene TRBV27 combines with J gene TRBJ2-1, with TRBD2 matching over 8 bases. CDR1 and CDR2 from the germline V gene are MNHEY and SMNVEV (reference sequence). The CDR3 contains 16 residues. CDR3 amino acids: CASSMDLAGSYNEQIF. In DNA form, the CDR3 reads TGTGCCAGCAGTATGGACTTAGCGGGGTCCTACAATGAGCAGATCTTC.

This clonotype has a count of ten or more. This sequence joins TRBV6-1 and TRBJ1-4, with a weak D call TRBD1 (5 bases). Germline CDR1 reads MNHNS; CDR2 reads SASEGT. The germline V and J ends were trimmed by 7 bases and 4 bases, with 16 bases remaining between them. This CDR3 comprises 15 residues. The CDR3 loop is CASIPGLLVNEKLFF. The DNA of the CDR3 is TGTGCCAGCATCCCGGGACTGCTGGTTAATGAAAAACTGTTTTTT.

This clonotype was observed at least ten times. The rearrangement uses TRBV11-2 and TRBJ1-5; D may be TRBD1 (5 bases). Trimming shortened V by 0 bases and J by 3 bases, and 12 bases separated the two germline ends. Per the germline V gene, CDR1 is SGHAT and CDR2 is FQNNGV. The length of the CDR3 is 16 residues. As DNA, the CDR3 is TGTGCCAGCAGCTTAGATCACGGCAGGGACAATCAGCCCCAGCATTTT. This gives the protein CASSLDHGRDNQPQHF.

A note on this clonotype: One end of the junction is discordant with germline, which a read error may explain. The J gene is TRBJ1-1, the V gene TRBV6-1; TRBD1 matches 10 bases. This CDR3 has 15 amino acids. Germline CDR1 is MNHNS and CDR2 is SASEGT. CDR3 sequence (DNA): TGTGCCAGCAGGGCCGACAGGGGGCTGAACACTGAAGCTCTCTTT. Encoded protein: CASRADRGLNTEALF.

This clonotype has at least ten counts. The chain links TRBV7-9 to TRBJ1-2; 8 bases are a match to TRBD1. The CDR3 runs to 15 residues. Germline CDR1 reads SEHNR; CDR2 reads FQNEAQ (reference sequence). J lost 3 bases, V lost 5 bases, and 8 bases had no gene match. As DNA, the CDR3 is TGTGCCAGCAGCCAGGCACTGACAGGGGACTATGGCTACACCTTC. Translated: CASSQALTGDYGYTF.

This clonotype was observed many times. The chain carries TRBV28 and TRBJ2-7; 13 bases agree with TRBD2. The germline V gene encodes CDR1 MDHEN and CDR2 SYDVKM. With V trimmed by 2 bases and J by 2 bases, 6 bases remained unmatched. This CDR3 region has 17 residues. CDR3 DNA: TGTGCCAGCAGTTTACAAGGACTAGCGGGAGACCCCTACGAGCAGTACTTC. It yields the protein CASSLQGLAGDPYEQYF.

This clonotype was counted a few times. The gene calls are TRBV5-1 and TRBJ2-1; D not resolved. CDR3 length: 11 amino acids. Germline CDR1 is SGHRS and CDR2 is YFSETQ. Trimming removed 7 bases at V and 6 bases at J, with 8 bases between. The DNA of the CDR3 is TGCGCCAGCGTTGCAGGCAATGAGCAGTTCTTC. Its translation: CASVAGNEQFF.

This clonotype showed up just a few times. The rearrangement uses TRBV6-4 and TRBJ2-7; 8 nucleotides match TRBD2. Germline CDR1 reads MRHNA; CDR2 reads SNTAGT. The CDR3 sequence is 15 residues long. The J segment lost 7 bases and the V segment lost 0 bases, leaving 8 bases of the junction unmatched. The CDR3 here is CASSDSGSGSKEQYF. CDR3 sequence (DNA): TGTGCCAGCAGTGACTCAGGAAGCGGGAGCAAAGAGCAGTACTTC.

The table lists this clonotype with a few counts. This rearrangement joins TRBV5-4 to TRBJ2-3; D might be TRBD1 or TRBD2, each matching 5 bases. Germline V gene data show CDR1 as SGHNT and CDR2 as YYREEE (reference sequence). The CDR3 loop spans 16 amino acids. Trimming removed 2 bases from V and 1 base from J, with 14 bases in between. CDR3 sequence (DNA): TGTGCCAGCAGCTTCTCGGGGATGGGGGGCACAGATACGCAGTATTTT. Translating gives CASSFSGMGGTDTQYF.

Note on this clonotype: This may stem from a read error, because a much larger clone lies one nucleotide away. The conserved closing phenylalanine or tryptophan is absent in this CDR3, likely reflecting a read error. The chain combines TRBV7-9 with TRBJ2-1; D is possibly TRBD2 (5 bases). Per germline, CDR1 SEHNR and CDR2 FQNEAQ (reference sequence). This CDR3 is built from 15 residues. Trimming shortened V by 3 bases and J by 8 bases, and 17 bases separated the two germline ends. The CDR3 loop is CASSFYRGLGDEQFL. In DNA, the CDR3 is TGTGCCAGCAGCTTTTATAGAGGGCTGGGCGATGAGCAGTTCTTA.

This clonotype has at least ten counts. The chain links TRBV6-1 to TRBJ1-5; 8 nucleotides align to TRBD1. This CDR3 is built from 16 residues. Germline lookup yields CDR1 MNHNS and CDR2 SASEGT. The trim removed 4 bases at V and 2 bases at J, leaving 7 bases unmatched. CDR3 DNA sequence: TGTGCCAGCAGTGTAGGGACAGGTCGAGGCAATCAGCCCCAGCATTTT. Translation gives CASSVGTGRGNQPQHF.

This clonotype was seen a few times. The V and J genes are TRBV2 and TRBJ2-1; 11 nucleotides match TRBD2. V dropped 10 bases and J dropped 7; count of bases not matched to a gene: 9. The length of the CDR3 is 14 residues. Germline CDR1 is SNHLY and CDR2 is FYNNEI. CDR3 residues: CATISGRAGNEQFF. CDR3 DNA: TGTGCCACCATTAGCGGGAGGGCCGGGAATGAGCAGTTCTTC.

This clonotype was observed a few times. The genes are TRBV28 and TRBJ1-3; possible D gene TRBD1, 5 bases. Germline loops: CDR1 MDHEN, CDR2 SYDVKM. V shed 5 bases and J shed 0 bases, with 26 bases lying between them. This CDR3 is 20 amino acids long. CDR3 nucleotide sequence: TGTGCCAGCAGTCCTCACGGGGCAGCCGCCATCTCCAGCTCTGGAAACACCATATATTTT. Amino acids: CASSPHGAAAISSSGNTIYF.